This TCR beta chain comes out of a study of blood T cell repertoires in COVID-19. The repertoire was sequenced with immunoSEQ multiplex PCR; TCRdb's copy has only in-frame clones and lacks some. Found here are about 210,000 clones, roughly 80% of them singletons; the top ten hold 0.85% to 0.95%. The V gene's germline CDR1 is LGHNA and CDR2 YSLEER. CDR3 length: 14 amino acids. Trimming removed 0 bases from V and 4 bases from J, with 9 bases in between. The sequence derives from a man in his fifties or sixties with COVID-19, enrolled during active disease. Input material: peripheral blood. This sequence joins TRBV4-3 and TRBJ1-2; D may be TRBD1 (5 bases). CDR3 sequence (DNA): TGCGCCAGCAGCCAAGACGGGGGTCCCTATGGCTACACCTTC. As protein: CASSQDGGPYGYTF.